This T cell receptor (beta chain) appears in the sequencing data of a study of T cell responses to AZD1222 COVID-19 vaccine. Whole-study results and caveats: Distributed over spike, vaccine-associated CD4 TCRs predominated at 160-218 and 743-854. Baseline testing showed seropositivity in only six AZD1222 recipients. As reported, nearly half of all spike-specific TCRs target variant regions that are unmutated.

Concerning this clone: The antigen is unknown.

Data came from immunoSEQ multiplex PCR; TCRdb stores just in-frame clones and leaves some out. Among about 45,000 clones, 85% to 90% were seen once, and the ten largest hold 1% to 1.3%. Germline values: CDR1 MGHDK, CDR2 SYGVNS. Trimming removed 1 base from V and 4 bases from J, with 20 bases in between. CDR3 length: 17 residues. The chain is built from TRBV25-1 and TRBJ2-7; D is possibly TRBD1 (6 bases). Sequencing used peripheral blood, obtained 28 days after the second AZD1222 dose. This clonotype was sampled from an adult who received the AZD1222 COVID-19 vaccine. CDR3 bases: TGTGCCAGCAGTGAATGGGGGTCTGTGACAGGAGAATACGAGCAGTACTTC. Translated, it gives CASSEWGSVTGEYEQYF.